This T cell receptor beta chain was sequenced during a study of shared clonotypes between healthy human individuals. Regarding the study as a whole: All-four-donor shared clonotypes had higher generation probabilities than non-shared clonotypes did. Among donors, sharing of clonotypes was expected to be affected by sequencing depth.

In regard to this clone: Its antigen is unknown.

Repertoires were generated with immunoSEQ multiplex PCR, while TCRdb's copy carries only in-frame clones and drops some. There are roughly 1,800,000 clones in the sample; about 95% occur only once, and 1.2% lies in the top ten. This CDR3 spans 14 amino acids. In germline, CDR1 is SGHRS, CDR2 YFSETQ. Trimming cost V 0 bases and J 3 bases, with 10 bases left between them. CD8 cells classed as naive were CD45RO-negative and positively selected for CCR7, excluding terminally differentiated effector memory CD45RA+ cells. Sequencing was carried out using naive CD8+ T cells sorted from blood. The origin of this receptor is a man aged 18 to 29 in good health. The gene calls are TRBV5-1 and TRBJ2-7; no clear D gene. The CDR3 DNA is TGCGCCAGCAGCTTGGAGGAGACAATCTACGAGCAGTACTTC. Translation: CASSLEETIYEQYF.